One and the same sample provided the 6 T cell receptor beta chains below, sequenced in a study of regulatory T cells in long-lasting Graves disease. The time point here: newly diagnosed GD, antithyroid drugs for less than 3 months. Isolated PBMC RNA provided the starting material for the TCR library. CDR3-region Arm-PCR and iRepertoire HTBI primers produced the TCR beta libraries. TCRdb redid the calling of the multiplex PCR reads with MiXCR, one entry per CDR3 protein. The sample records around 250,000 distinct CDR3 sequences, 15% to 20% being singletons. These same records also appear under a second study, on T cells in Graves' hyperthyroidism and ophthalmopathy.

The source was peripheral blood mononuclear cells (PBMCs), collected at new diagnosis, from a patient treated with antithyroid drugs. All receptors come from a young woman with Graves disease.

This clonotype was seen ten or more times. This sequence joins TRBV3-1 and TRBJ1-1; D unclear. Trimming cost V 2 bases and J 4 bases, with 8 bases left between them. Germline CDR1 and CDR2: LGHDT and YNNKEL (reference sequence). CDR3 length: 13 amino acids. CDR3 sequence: CASSQLMGTEAFF. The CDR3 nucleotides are TGTGCCAGCAGCCAATTGATGGGCACTGAAGCTTTCTTT.

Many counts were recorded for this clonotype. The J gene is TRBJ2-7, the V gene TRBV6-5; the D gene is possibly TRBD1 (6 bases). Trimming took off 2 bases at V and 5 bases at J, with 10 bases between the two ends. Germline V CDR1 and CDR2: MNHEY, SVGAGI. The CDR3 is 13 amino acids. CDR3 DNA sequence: TGTGCCAGCAGTTACGGGCAGGGGAACGAGCAGTACTTC. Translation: CASSYGQGNEQYF.

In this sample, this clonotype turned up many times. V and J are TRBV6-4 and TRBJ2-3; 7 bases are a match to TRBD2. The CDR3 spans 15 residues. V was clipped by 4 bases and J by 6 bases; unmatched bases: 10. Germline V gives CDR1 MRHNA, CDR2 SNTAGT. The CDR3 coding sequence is TGTGCCAGCAGTGTTGCGGGGGTCAAGGAGGATACGCAGTATTTT. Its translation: CASSVAGVKEDTQYF.

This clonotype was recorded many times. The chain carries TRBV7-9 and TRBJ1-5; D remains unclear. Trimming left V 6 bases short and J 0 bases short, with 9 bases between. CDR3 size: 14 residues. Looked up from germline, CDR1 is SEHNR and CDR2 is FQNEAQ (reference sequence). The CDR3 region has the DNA TGTGCCAGCAGTTCTGAAGATAGCAATCAGCCCCAGCATTTT. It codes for CASSSEDSNQPQHF.

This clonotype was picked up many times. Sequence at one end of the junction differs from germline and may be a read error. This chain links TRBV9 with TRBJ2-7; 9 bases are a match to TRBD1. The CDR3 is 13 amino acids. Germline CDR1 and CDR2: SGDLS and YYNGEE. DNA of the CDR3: TGCGCCAGCAGCTCGAACAGGGGGCACGAGCAGTACTTC. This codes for CASSSNRGHEQYF.

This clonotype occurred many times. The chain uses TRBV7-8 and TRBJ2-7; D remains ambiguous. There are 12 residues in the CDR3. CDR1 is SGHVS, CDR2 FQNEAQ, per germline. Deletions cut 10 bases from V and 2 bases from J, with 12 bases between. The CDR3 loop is CATRDPTYEQYF. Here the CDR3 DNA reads TGTGCCACCAGAGACCCCACCTACGAGCAGTACTTC.